Listed below are T cell receptor beta chains from one sample, sequenced in a study of blood T cells in healthy people across ages. TCRdb reprocessed the 5' RACE reads with MiXCR, giving one entry per CDR3 protein. The sample yields under 1,000,000 distinct CDR3 sequences, more than 35% seen once. The sample was blood. These receptors came from an elderly man in good health. Both conserved end residues are part of each CDR3. D genes are given only for firm matches. Rows may omit the clone size; those that give it use once, few, many or a size class.

17,TRBJ2-7,TRBV7-2,TRBD1,NA,TGTGCCAGCAGGCAAGATGCCGGGACAGGGAATCCCTACGAGCAGTACTTC,CASRQDAGTGNPYEQYF
13,TRBJ2-7,TRBV20-1,NA,many,TGCAGTGCCGAAATGACGCCAACCGGGGAGCAGTACTTC,CSAEMTPTGEQYF
13,TRBJ2-3,TRBV28,NA,NA,TGTGCCAGCAGTCGTACCCTCACAGATACGCAGTATTTT,CASSRTLTDTQYF
14,TRBJ2-3,TRBV10-3,NA,NA,TGTGCCATCAGTGATTCCAAGCGCACAGATACGCAGTATTTT,CAISDSKRTDTQYF
14,TRBJ2-7,TRBV3-1,TRBD1,NA,TGTGCCAGCAGCCAATTCACAGGGGCCTACGAGCAGTACTTC,CASSQFTGAYEQYF
14,TRBJ2-4,TRBV19,TRBD1,few,TGTGCCAGTAGCCGGGACAGGGACGAAAACATTCAGTACTTC,CASSRDRDENIQYF
14,TRBJ2-4,TRBV7-2,NA,NA,TGTGCCAGCAGCTACCCGACAGCCAAAAACATTCAGTACTTC,CASSYPTAKNIQYF
13,TRBJ2-7,TRBV7-3,NA,NA,TGTGCCAGCAGCTTAAATAGCTGGGATGAGCAGTACTTC,CASSLNSWDEQYF
17,TRBJ1-1,TRBV14,NA,NA,TGTGCCAGCAGCCAAGATCTACCAGCGAGCGTTGGCACTGAAGCTTTCTTT,CASSQDLPASVGTEAFF
13,TRBJ2-7,TRBV20-1,NA,NA,TGCAGTGCTAGAGGCAGGCCCGGAATTGCCCAGTACTTC,CSARGRPGIAQYF
14,TRBJ1-2,TRBV25-1,NA,NA,TGTGCCAGCAGTGATGTGTTAGGGGAGGATGGCTACACCTTC,CASSDVLGEDGYTF
15,TRBJ2-7,TRBV10-3,TRBD2,NA,TGTGCCGTCAGTGAAGGGACTAGCGGGAGAGTCGAGCAGTACTTC,CAVSEGTSGRVEQYF
13,TRBJ2-7,TRBV9,NA,NA,TGTGCCAGCAGCGTAGGAACAGCCTCAGGTGTGTACTTC,CASSVGTASGVYF
15,TRBJ1-1,TRBV5-1,NA,NA,TGCGCCAGCAGCTTGATCGGGGGCCTCGAGACTGAAGCTTTCTTT,CASSLIGGLETEAFF
17,TRBJ2-1,TRBV6-6,TRBD2,many,TGTGCCAGCAGACCGGAGACTAGCGGGAGGGCCAGAAATGAGCAGTTCTTC,CASRPETSGRARNEQFF
15,TRBJ2-5,TRBV4-3,NA,NA,TGCGCCAGCAGCCAAGATAATCTGGTTCGTGAGACCCAGTACTTC,CASSQDNLVRETQYF
18,TRBJ2-1,TRBV20-1,TRBD2,NA,TGCAGTGCCGGGGCGGCACTAGCGGGAGGGTTCGGGGAAAATGAGCAGTTCTTC,CSAGAALAGGFGENEQFF
15,TRBJ2-1,TRBV5-1,NA,NA,TGCGCCAGCAGCTTGGGCCATGGCTCCTACAATGAGCAGTTCTTC,CASSLGHGSYNEQFF
15,TRBJ2-7,TRBV7-9,TRBD1,NA,TGTGCCAGCAGCTTATGGGGACAGGGGGCCGACGAGCAGTACTTC,CASSLWGQGADEQYF
16,TRBJ2-7,TRBV6-6,NA,few,TGTGCCAGCAGTAAGGGGGCCGGGACTAGCTCCTACGAGCAGTACTTC,CASSKGAGTSSYEQYF
13,TRBJ2-3,TRBV29-1,NA,NA,TGCAGCGTTGGATCAGGGGGCACAGATACGCAGTATTTT,CSVGSGGTDTQYF
16,TRBJ2-7,TRBV29-1,NA,few,TGCAGCGTTGAAGGGGACGACAGTCCCCGCTCCTACGAGCAGTACTTC,CSVEGDDSPRSYEQYF
17,TRBJ1-5,TRBV6-4,NA,once,TGTGCCAGCAGTGAAATTCATAGGGGTCGACTTTGTCAGCCCCAGCATTTT,CASSEIHRGRLCQPQHF
15,TRBJ2-1,TRBV20-1,TRBD2,NA,TGCAGTGCTAGTGGGACTAGCGGGATAGTCGATGAGCAGTTCTTC,CSASGTSGIVDEQFF
15,TRBJ2-7,TRBV10-3,TRBD2,NA,TGTGCCATCAGTGAGGGACTAGCGGAGCGGTACAAGCAGTACTTC,CAISEGLAERYKQYF
15,TRBJ2-5,TRBV5-4,TRBD2,NA,TGTGCCAGCAGCCGGGCTAGCGGGAGCTCCTACAAGCAGTACTTC,CASSRASGSSYKQYF
13,TRBJ1-4,TRBV28,NA,NA,TGTGCCAGCATTCCAGCAACTAATGAAAAACTGTTTTTT,CASIPATNEKLFF
16,TRBJ2-1,TRBV24-1,TRBD2,NA,TGTGCCACCAGTGATCCTAGCGGTAGCTCCTACAATGAGCAGTTCTTC,CATSDPSGSSYNEQFF
17,TRBJ2-3,TRBV25-1,NA,few,TGTGCCAGCAGTGAATCAGGGGTAATGGGGAGCACAGATACGCAGTATTTT,CASSESGVMGSTDTQYF
19,TRBJ1-3,TRBV20-1,TRBD1,NA,TGCAGTGCTAGAGATCGATTACAGGGGGAGCGTCGGTCTGGAAACACCATATATTTT,CSARDRLQGERRSGNTIYF
13,TRBJ2-7,TRBV28,TRBD1,NA,TGTGCCAGCAGGGACAGGGGAACCGAGGAGCAGTACTTC,CASRDRGTEEQYF
15,TRBJ2-5,TRBV7-8,NA,NA,TGTGCCAGCAGCCCCGGGACGGAGCCGGGGCGGACCCAGTACTTC,CASSPGTEPGRTQYF
15,TRBJ2-7,TRBV9,TRBD1,NA,TGTGCCAGCAGCGACGGGACAGGGAGCTCCTACGAGCAGTACTTC,CASSDGTGSSYEQYF
15,TRBJ2-1,TRBV5-1,NA,NA,TGCGCCAGCAGCCCAACCGGGACTGTGTACAATGAGCAGTTCTTC,CASSPTGTVYNEQFF
14,TRBJ1-1,TRBV20-1,NA,NA,TGCAGTGCTACCCGGACCCTTATGAACACTGAAGCTTTCTTT,CSATRTLMNTEAFF
12,TRBJ2-4,TRBV25-1,NA,few,TGTGCCAGCAGAGAACTAGGGGAGGAGCAGTACTTC,CASRELGEEQYF
15,TRBJ1-3,TRBV4-3,NA,NA,TGCGCCAGCAGCCAATACCGGGTGACTGGAAACACCATATATTTT,CASSQYRVTGNTIYF
15,TRBJ2-5,TRBV20-1,NA,NA,TGCAGTGCTGGCCCCTATCGGGGAGGCCTAGAGACCCAGTACTTC,CSAGPYRGGLETQYF
16,TRBJ2-3,TRBV10-3,TRBD2,NA,TGTGCCATCAGCGGGACTAGCGGGGGGGGCACAGATACGCAGTATTTT,CAISGTSGGGTDTQYF
17,TRBJ2-5,TRBV20-1,NA,many,TGCAGTGCTAGAGATATGGGGTTCCTGGACCACCAAGAGACCCAGTACTTC,CSARDMGFLDHQETQYF
13,TRBJ1-2,TRBV12-3/TRBV12-4,NA,few,TGTGCCAGCAGTTTTGGCAGGGGAGGCGGCTACACCTTC,CASSFGRGGGYTF
17,TRBJ2-1,TRBV6-6,TRBD2,NA,TGTGCCAGCAGTTACTCCGGGGGAGCGGGAGGGCATGGTGAGCAGTTCTTC,CASSYSGGAGGHGEQFF
18,TRBJ2-1,TRBV20-1,TRBD2,many,TGCAGTGCTAGAGATATAGGGGCCCCTAGCGGCTCCTACAATGAGCAGTTCTTC,CSARDIGAPSGSYNEQFF
16,TRBJ2-1,TRBV5-1,TRBD2,NA,TGCGCCAGCAGCTTGGAGACAGTCGGGCTAGCGGCAGAGCAGTTCTTC,CASSLETVGLAAEQFF
15,TRBJ2-6,TRBV5-1,NA,few,TGCGCCAGCAGCTCCTTGCTCTCTGGGGCCAACGTTCTGACTTTC,CASSSLLSGANVLTF
13,TRBJ2-3,TRBV20-1,TRBD2,few,TGCAGCTCTAGCGGGAGTACGACAGATACGCAGTATTTT,CSSSGSTTDTQYF
13,TRBJ2-4,TRBV24-1,NA,NA,TGTGCCACCAGTGGGGGGAGGAGGGACATTCAGTACTTC,CATSGGRRDIQYF
14,TRBJ2-5,TRBV20-1,TRBD2,NA,TGCAGTGTAGGCGGACTAGCGGGATCCGAGACCCAGTACTTC,CSVGGLAGSETQYF
13,TRBJ1-2,TRBV7-9,NA,NA,TGTGCCAGCAGTCCCCCGGACAGACCAAGCTACACCTTC,CASSPPDRPSYTF
12,TRBJ2-7,TRBV29-1,NA,NA,TGCAGCGTTGAAAAACCGGGGGACGAGCAGTACTTC,CSVEKPGDEQYF
13,TRBJ2-5,TRBV7-8,TRBD1,NA,TGTGCCAGCAACAGGGGGGATCAAGAGACCCAGTACTTC,CASNRGDQETQYF
15,TRBJ2-1,TRBV29-1,TRBD2,few,TGCAGCGTTGGACTAGCGGGAGAACTTTACAATGAGCAGTTCTTC,CSVGLAGELYNEQFF
16,TRBJ2-5,TRBV29-1,TRBD2,NA,TGCAGCGATGAGATAGGAGTAGCGGGTATACAAGAGACCCAGTACTTC,CSDEIGVAGIQETQYF
12,TRBJ2-7,TRBV29-1,NA,NA,TGCAGCTCCCAGGGGTATTCCTACGAGCAGTACTTC,CSSQGYSYEQYF
14,TRBJ2-4,TRBV20-1,NA,NA,TGCAGTGCTACGGCGCTCACAGGGACGGACATTCAGTACTTC,CSATALTGTDIQYF
17,TRBJ2-7,TRBV7-9,NA,NA,TGTGCCAGCAGCCAAAATTCGCCGAGGGCGCTGAACTACGAGCAGTACTTC,CASSQNSPRALNYEQYF
13,TRBJ1-2,TRBV5-1,NA,NA,TGCGCCAGCAGCCTAGGGACGGAATATGGCTACACCTTC,CASSLGTEYGYTF
13,TRBJ1-6,TRBV27,NA,NA,TGTGCCAGCAGTTCCGGCCTGTTTTCACCCCTCCACTTT,CASSSGLFSPLHF
14,TRBJ2-1,TRBV9,NA,NA,TGTGCCAGCAGCGGTACGGACGGATACAATGAGCAGTTCTTC,CASSGTDGYNEQFF
14,TRBJ2-1,TRBV6-4,NA,few,TGTGCCAGCAGTGTTTCAGCGCAATACAGTGAGCAGTTCTTC,CASSVSAQYSEQFF